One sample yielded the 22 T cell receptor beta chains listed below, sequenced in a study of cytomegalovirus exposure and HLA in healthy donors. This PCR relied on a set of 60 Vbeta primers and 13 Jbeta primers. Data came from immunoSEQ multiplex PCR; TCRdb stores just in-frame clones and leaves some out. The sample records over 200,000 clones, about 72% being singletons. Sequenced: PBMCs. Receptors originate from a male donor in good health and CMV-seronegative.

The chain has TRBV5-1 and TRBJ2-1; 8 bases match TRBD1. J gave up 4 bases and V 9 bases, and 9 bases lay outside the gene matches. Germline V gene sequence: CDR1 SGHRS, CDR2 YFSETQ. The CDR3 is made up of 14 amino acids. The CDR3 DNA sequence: TGCGCCACCAGACCGGGACAGGCTTACAATGAGCAGTTCTTC. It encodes CATRPGQAYNEQFF.

The DNA of the CDR3 is TGTGCCATCTCACCGGGAGGGGCCAACGTCCTGACTTTC. It translates to CAISPGGANVLTF. The rearrangement links TRBV19 to TRBJ2-6; a weak D match, TRBD2 (5 bases). Germline V gives CDR1 LNHDA, CDR2 SQIVND (reference sequence). The CDR3 is 13 residues long. Trimming took off 10 bases at V and 4 bases at J, with 11 bases between the two ends. Complete variable domain (other parts from reference TRBV19 and TRBJ2-6): DGGITQSPKYLFRKEGQNVTLSCEQNLNHDAMYWYRQDPGQGLRLIYYSQIVNDFQKGDIAEGYSVSREKKESFPLTVTSAQKNPTAFYLCAISPGGANVLTFGAGSRLTVL.

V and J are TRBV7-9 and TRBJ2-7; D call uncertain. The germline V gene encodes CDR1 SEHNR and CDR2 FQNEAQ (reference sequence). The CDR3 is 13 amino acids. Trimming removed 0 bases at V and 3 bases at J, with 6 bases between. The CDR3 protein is CASSLARSYEQYF. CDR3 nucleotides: TGTGCCAGCAGCTTAGCCCGCAGCTACGAGCAGTACTTC.

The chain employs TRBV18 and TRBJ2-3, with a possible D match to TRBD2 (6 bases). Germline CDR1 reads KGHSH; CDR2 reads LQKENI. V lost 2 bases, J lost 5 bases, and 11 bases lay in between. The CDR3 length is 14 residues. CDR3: CASSPGAGRDTQYF. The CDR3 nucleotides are TGTGCCAGCTCACCAGGTGCGGGAAGAGATACGCAGTATTTT.

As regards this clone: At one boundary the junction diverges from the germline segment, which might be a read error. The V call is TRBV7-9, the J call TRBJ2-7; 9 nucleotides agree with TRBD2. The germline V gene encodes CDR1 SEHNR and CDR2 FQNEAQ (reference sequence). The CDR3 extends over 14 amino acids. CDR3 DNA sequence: TGTTCCAGCAGCTTCGAGACTAGCGGATACGAGCAGTACTTC. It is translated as CSSSFETSGYEQYF.

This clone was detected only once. CDR3 amino acids: CASSLHRDLYNEQFF. DNA for the CDR3: TGCGCCAGCAGCTTACACCGGGACTTATACAATGAGCAGTTCTTC. The rearrangement uses TRBV5-1 and TRBJ2-1; possibly TRBD2 for D (6 bases). CDR1 SGHRS and CDR2 YFSETQ come from the germline V gene. The V end was cut by 2 bases, the J end by 4 bases, with 13 bases between. The CDR3 sequence is 15 residues long.

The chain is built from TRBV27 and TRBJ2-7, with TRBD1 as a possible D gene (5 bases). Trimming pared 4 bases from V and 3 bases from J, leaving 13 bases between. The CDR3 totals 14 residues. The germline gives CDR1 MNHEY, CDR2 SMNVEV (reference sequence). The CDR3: CASSSLDTRYEQYF. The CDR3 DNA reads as TGTGCCAGCAGTTCCCTGGACACCCGCTACGAGCAGTACTTC.

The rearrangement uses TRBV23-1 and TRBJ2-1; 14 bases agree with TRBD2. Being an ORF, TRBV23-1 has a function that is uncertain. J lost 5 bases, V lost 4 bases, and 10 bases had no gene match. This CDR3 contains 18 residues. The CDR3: CASSLVGTSGRYNNEQFF. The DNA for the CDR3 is TGCGCCAGCAGTCTCGTAGGGACTAGCGGGAGATATAACAATGAGCAGTTCTTC.

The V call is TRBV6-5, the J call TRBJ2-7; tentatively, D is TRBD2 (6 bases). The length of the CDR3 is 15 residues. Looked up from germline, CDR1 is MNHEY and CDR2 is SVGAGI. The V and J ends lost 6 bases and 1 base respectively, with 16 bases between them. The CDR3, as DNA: TGTGCCAGCAGACGCCGGGACTTATCTTCCTACGAGCAGTACTTC. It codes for CASRRRDLSSYEQYF.

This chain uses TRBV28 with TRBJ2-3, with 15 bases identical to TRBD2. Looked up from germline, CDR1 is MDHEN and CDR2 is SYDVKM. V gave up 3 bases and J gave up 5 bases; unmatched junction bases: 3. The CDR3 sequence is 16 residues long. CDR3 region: CASSFAGLAGGDTQYF. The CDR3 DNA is TGTGCCAGCAGTTTCGCGGGACTAGCGGGAGGAGATACGCAGTATTTT.

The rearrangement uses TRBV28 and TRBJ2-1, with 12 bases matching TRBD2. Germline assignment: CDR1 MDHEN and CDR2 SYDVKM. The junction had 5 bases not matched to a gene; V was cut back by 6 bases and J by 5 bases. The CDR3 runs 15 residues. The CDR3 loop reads CASRRRLAGDNEQFF. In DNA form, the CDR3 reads TGTGCCAGCAGGCGCCGACTAGCGGGGGACAATGAGCAGTTCTTC.

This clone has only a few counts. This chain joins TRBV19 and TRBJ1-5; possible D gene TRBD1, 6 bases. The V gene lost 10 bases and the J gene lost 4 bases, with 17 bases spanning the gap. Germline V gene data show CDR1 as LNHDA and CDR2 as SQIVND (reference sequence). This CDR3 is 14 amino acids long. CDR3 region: CATKIRGLNQPQHF. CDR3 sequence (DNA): TGTGCCACGAAGATCAGGGGTCTGAATCAGCCCCAGCATTTT.

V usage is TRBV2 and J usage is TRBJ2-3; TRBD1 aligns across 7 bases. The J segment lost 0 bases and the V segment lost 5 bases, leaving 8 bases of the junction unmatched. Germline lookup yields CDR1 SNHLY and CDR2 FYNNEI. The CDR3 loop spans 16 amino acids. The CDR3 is CASSLIGQVSTDTQYF. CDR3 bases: TGTGCCAGCAGTCTCATTGGACAGGTTAGCACAGATACGCAGTATTTT.

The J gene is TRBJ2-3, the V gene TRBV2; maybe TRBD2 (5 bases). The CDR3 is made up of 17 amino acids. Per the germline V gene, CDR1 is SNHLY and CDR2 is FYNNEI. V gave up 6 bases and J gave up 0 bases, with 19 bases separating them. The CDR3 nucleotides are TGTGCCAGCAGCGACCCTTACGGGGTAGCTAGCACAGATACGCAGTATTTT. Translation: CASSDPYGVASTDTQYF. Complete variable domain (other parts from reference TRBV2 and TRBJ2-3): EPEVTQTPSHQVTQMGQEVILRCVPISNHLYFYWYRQILGQKVEFLVSFYNNEISEKSEIFDDQFSVERPDGSNFTLKIRSTKLEDSAMYFCASSDPYGVASTDTQYFGPGTRLTVL.

In DNA, the CDR3 is TGTGCCAGCAGTTGGGTGGGCGATACGCAGTATTTT. Translating gives CASSWVGDTQYF. This sequence joins TRBV28 and TRBJ2-3; D is ambiguous. V shed 4 bases and J shed 6 bases, with 8 bases lying between them. This CDR3 contains 12 residues. Germline V gene lookup returns CDR1 MDHEN and CDR2 SYDVKM.

The CDR3 coding sequence is TGTGCCAGCACCCCCCGGGACAGGGGAGGGGACACTGAAGCTTTCTTT. Translating gives CASTPRDRGGDTEAFF. V gene TRBV5-8 combines with J gene TRBJ1-1; 10 bases line up with TRBD1. CDR3 size: 16 residues. With V trimmed by 6 bases and J by 3 bases, 11 bases remained unmatched. The germline V gene has CDR1 SGHTS and CDR2 YDEGEE. The full variable domain, in which reference TRBV5-8 and TRBJ1-1 provide the parts outside the CDR3, is EAGVTQSPTHLIKTRGQQATLRCSPISGHTSVYWYQQALGLGLQFLLWYDEGEERNRGNFPPRFSGRQFPNYSSELNVNALELEDSALYLCASTPRDRGGDTEAFFGQGTRLTVV.

DNA for the CDR3: TGTGCCAGCAGCCAAGTTGTAGGGGGAGAGACCCAGTACTTC. This translates into CASSQVVGGETQYF. This sequence joins TRBV4-2 and TRBJ2-5; D perhaps matches TRBD1 (6 bases). The CDR3 totals 14 residues. CDR1 LGHNA and CDR2 YNFKEQ come from the germline V gene. The germline V and J ends were trimmed by 1 base and 4 bases, with 10 bases remaining between them.

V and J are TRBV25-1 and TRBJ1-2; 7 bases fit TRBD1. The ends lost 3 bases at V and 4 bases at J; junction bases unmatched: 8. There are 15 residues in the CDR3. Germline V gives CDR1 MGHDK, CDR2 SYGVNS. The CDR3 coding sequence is TGTGCCAGCAGTGATAGGAGAGGGGGCCCCTATGGCTACACCTTC. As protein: CASSDRRGGPYGYTF.

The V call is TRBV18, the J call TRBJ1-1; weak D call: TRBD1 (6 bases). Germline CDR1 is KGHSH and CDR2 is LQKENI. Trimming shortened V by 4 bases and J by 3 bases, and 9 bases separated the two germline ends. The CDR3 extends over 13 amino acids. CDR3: CASSLKGDTEAFF. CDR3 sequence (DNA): TGTGCCAGCTCACTAAAGGGGGACACTGAAGCTTTCTTT.

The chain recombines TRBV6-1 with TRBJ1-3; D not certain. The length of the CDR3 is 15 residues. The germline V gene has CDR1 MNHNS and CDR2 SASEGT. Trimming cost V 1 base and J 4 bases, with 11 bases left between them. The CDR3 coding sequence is TGTGCCAGCAGTGAAGGCATCATTCGGGGAAACACCATATATTTT. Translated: CASSEGIIRGNTIYF.

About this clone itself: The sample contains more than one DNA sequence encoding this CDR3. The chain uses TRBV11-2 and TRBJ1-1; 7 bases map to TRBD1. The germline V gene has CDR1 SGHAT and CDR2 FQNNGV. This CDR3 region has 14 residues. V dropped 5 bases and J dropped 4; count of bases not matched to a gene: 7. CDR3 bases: TGTGCCAGCAGCCCTGGGCAGGGGGGCACTGAAGCTTTCTTT. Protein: CASSPGQGGTEAFF.

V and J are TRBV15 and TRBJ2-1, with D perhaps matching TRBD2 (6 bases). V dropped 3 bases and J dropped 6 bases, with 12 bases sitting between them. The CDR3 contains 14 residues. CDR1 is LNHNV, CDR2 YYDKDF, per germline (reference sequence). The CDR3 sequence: CATSSDGTPNEQFF. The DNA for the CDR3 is TGTGCCACCAGCAGCGACGGGACTCCCAATGAGCAGTTCTTC.